The 25 T cell receptor beta chains reported below all come from one sample, sequenced in a study of shared clonotypes between healthy human individuals. Sequencing was performed with immunoSEQ multiplex PCR; in TCRdb, only in-frame clones are kept and a portion is missing. Among about 2.2 million clones listed, roughly 95% were seen once. Naive-designated CD8 cells lacked CD45RO, were positively enriched for CCR7, and omitted terminally differentiated effector memory CD45RA+ cells. The specimen sequenced was naive CD8+ T cells from PBMCs. These receptor sequences come from a man aged 18 to 30 in good health. Some clones in this sample may be carry-over from other donors' samples.

V and J are TRBV29-1 and TRBJ2-3; TRBD2 agrees at 8 bases. The CDR3 extends over 16 amino acids. V lost 6 bases and J lost 6; bases outside the gene matches: 17. Germline V CDR1 and CDR2: SQVTM, ANQGSEA. This chain's CDR3 is CSVVEFGRVHGDTQYF. CDR3 nucleotides: TGCAGCGTGGTGGAGTTCGGGAGGGTTCATGGGGATACGCAGTATTTT.

This chain connects TRBV5-1 to TRBJ2-2, with TRBD1 matching over 7 bases. In germline, CDR1 is SGHRS, CDR2 YFSETQ. This CDR3 comprises 15 residues. The V gene end was trimmed by 5 bases and the J gene end by 1 base; junction bases not matched to a gene: 5. The CDR3 spells CASRDGTENTGELFF. The CDR3, as DNA: TGCGCCAGCAGAGATGGGACAGAGAACACCGGGGAGCTGTTTTTT.

The V gene is TRBV7-9, the J gene TRBJ1-4; weak D call: TRBD1 (5 bases). Deletions cut 3 bases from V and 14 bases from J, with 13 bases between. The CDR3 runs to 12 residues. Germline CDR1 SEHNR, CDR2 FQNEAQ (reference sequence). CDR3 amino acids: CASSLKGFGLFF. The CDR3 nucleotides read TGTGCCAGCAGCTTGAAGGGGTTTGGTCTGTTTTTT. The full variable domain, its missing parts supplied by reference TRBV7-9 and TRBJ1-4, is DTGVSQNPRHKITKRGQNVTFRCDPISEHNRLYWYRQTLGQGPEFLTYFQNEAQLEKSRLLSDRFSAERPKGSFSTLEIQRTEQGDSAMYLCASSLKGFGLFFGSGTQLSVL.

The gene calls are TRBV7-8 and TRBJ2-7; TRBD2 aligns across 9 bases. The CDR3 sequence is 17 residues long. Germline V CDR1 and CDR2: SGHVS, FQNEAQ. The J segment lost 4 bases and the V segment lost 2 bases, leaving 12 bases of the junction unmatched. The CDR3 sequence: CASSLSGDLAGRYEQYF. CDR3 DNA: TGTGCCAGCAGCTTATCAGGGGATCTAGCGGGAAGGTACGAGCAGTACTTC.

The chain recombines TRBV27 with TRBJ2-7, with D maybe TRBD1 (6 bases). CDR1 and CDR2 (germline): MNHEY, SMNVEV (reference sequence). The CDR3 has 16 residues. Trimming removed 6 bases at V and 5 bases at J, with 23 bases between. DNA for the CDR3: TGTGCCAGCAGCCACCCGACAGGCACCGTTCGGAACGAGCAGTACTTC. Protein sequence: CASSHPTGTVRNEQYF.

Turning to this clone: The same CDR3 arises from other DNA sequences in this sample as well. V gene TRBV7-9 combines with J gene TRBJ2-7, with D perhaps TRBD1 (5 bases). Between the trimmed V and J ends, which lost 0 bases and 2 bases, there was a span of 8 bases. The CDR3 is 14 residues long. Germline V lookup: CDR1 SEHNR, CDR2 FQNEAQ (reference sequence). The CDR3 sequence: CASSLAGQTYEQYF. CDR3 in DNA: TGTGCCAGCAGCTTAGCGGGGCAGACCTACGAGCAGTACTTC.

The gene calls are TRBV4-3 and TRBJ2-2; 8 nucleotides match TRBD1. In germline, CDR1 is LGHNA, CDR2 YSLEER. There are 16 residues in the CDR3. J gave up 2 bases and V 4 bases, and 6 bases lay outside the gene matches. The CDR3 region is CASSPHRGDNTGELFF. In DNA, the CDR3 is TGCGCCAGCAGCCCACACAGGGGGGATAACACCGGGGAGCTGTTTTTT.

This clone has just a few counts. The V gene is TRBV10-3, the J gene TRBJ1-1; D is unclear. CDR1 and CDR2 from the germline V gene are ENHRY and SYGVKD. CDR3 length equals 13 residues. Deletions cut 6 bases from V and 1 base from J, with 9 bases between. In DNA, the CDR3 is TGTGCCATCAGACAGTCACAGAACACTGAAGCTTTCTTT. It yields the protein CAIRQSQNTEAFF.

The CDR3 loop reads CASSLGDWPYEQYF. For the CDR3, the DNA is TGTGCCAGCAGCTTGGGGGACTGGCCCTACGAGCAGTACTTC. The chain combines TRBV5-6 with TRBJ2-7; D is perhaps TRBD2 (6 bases). The V end lost 0 bases, the J end lost 2 bases, and 9 bases lay between the germline ends. CDR1 is SGHDT, CDR2 YYEEEE, per germline. This CDR3 is built from 14 residues.

The rearrangement links TRBV6-5 to TRBJ2-5; tentative D call: TRBD2 (6 bases). Germline CDR1 MNHEY, CDR2 SVGAGI. The CDR3 contains 13 residues. V lost 6 bases and J lost 5, with 13 bases in between. CDR3 coding DNA: TGTGCCAGCAGCCCGCTAGGAGGGGAGACCCAGTACTTC. Protein: CASSPLGGETQYF.

This chain connects TRBV11-2 to TRBJ2-7, with D possibly TRBD2 on 6 matching bases. Germline lookup yields CDR1 SGHAT and CDR2 FQNNGV. V was pared by 6 bases and J by 3 bases, with 21 bases between. The length of the CDR3 is 16 residues. The CDR3 is CASRVGGGGGFYEQYF. The CDR3 DNA follows: TGTGCCAGCAGGGTCGGTGGGGGAGGAGGGTTCTACGAGCAGTACTTC.

This chain joins TRBV9 and TRBJ2-5; D uncertain. The end of the DNA fits TRBJ2-7 better, so the J call may be wrong. CDR1 is SGDLS and CDR2 is YYNGEE in the germline V gene. The CDR3 is 14 amino acids. CDR3 nucleotides: TGTGCCAGCAGCGTAGGAGGTAGCTCCTACGAGCAGTACTTC. It yields the protein CASSVGGSSYEQYF.

The J gene is TRBJ2-2, the V gene TRBV2, with TRBD1 matching 7 bases. This CDR3 has 15 amino acids. Trimming removed 9 bases from V and 2 bases from J; junction bases left unmatched: 9. CDR1 and CDR2 from the germline V gene are SNHLY and FYNNEI. The CDR3 DNA is TGTGCCAGTACGACCGGGACAGCAAACACCGGGGAGCTGTTTTTT. Its translation: CASTTGTANTGELFF.

The rearrangement joins TRBV7-9 to TRBJ1-1; D is ambiguous. V was clipped by 4 bases and J by 4 bases, with 19 bases between them. The CDR3 sequence is 16 residues long. Germline assignment: CDR1 SEHNR and CDR2 FQNEAQ (reference sequence). The CDR3 DNA reads as TGTGCCAGCAGCTACGCATCGACGGGGAGAGGCACTGAAGCTTTCTTT. Its translation is CASSYASTGRGTEAFF. Combining the CDR3 with reference TRBV7-9 and TRBJ1-1 gives the whole variable domain DTGVSQNPRHKITKRGQNVTFRCDPISEHNRLYWYRQTLGQGPEFLTYFQNEAQLEKSRLLSDRFSAERPKGSFSTLEIQRTEQGDSAMYLCASSYASTGRGTEAFFGQGTRLTVV.

The chain recombines TRBV4-1 with TRBJ1-3; a weak D match, TRBD1 (5 bases). The CDR3 contains 14 residues. V was clipped by 1 base and J by 4 bases, with 8 bases between them. Germline lookup yields CDR1 MGHRA and CDR2 YSYEKL. The CDR3 reads CASSQGGIGNTIYF. CDR3 nucleotides: TGCGCCAGCAGCCAAGGGGGGATCGGAAACACCATATATTTT.

The rearrangement joins TRBV5-5 to TRBJ1-2; D not resolved. The CDR3 extends over 13 amino acids. CDR1 and CDR2 from the germline V gene are SGHKS and YYEKEE (reference sequence). V lost 4 bases and J 0 bases, leaving 7 bases between the germline ends. The CDR3 loop reads CASSSSTNYGYTF. The CDR3 DNA reads as TGTGCCAGCAGCAGCTCGACTAACTATGGCTACACCTTC.

This clone has only one observation. The chain recombines TRBV4-1 with TRBJ1-2; TRBD1 agrees at 7 bases. The CDR3 extends over 15 amino acids. Germline V gene lookup returns CDR1 MGHRA and CDR2 YSYEKL. V trimming: 2 bases; J trimming: 6 bases; junction bases outside the gene matches: 9. CDR3: CASSQTTGYGNGYTF. The CDR3 DNA sequence: TGCGCCAGCAGCCAAACGACAGGGTATGGGAATGGCTACACCTTC.

This chain connects TRBV28 to TRBJ2-7; 8 positions match TRBD2. Germline loops: CDR1 MDHEN, CDR2 SYDVKM. V gave up 6 bases and J gave up 3 bases; unmatched junction bases: 19. The CDR3 runs 18 residues. The chain's CDR3 is CASRPTRHRTSGNYEQYF. Written as DNA, the CDR3 is TGTGCCAGCAGACCTACACGGCACCGCACTAGCGGCAACTACGAGCAGTACTTC.

This chain joins TRBV19 and TRBJ2-1, with a possible D match to TRBD1 (6 bases). V shed 7 bases and J shed 15 bases, with 25 bases lying between them. The CDR3 length is 14 residues. Germline V lookup: CDR1 LNHDA, CDR2 SQIVND (reference sequence). DNA for the CDR3: TGTGCCAGTACGACCTGGGACAATATAATTCCTCCGTTCTTC. Amino acids: CASTTWDNIIPPFF.

The chain carries TRBV7-9 and TRBJ2-7, with 9 bases aligning to TRBD1. The CDR3 length is 14 residues. V was clipped by 5 bases and J by 3 bases; unmatched bases: 5. The germline V gene has CDR1 SEHNR and CDR2 FQNEAQ (reference sequence). The CDR3 region has the DNA TGTGCCAGCAGCAGGGACAGGGAGGACTACGAGCAGTACTTC. Amino acids: CASSRDREDYEQYF.

The rearrangement links TRBV7-9 to TRBJ1-5; 9 nucleotides align to TRBD1. This CDR3 has 16 amino acids. V gave up 5 bases and J gave up 3 bases; unmatched junction bases: 8. The germline V gene encodes CDR1 SEHNR and CDR2 FQNEAQ (reference sequence). DNA of the CDR3: TGTGCCAGCAGCGAGGGGACAGGGTCGATCAATCAGCCCCAGCATTTT. Residues: CASSEGTGSINQPQHF.

The chain uses TRBV6-9 and TRBJ2-7; 8 bases are a match to TRBD2. The germline V gene encodes CDR1 MNHGY and CDR2 SVAAGI. J lost 1 base, V lost 9 bases, and 5 bases had no gene match. This CDR3 region has 13 residues. The CDR3 coding sequence is TGTGCCAGACGGGAGGGCCGTTCCTACGAGCAGTACTTC. Protein product: CARREGRSYEQYF.

The rearrangement uses TRBV4-2 and TRBJ2-5; a possible D gene is TRBD2 (5 bases). Per the germline V gene, CDR1 is LGHNA and CDR2 is YNFKEQ. This CDR3 contains 16 residues. Trimming stripped 2 bases from V and 2 bases from J, with 15 bases between. The CDR3 protein is CASSQFGEGIQETQYF. The CDR3 coding sequence is TGTGCCAGCAGCCAATTCGGAGAGGGAATTCAAGAGACCCAGTACTTC.

The rearrangement uses TRBV27 and TRBJ2-7; D remains ambiguous. V gave up 2 bases and J gave up 2 bases, with 10 bases separating them. The CDR3 is 14 residues long. The V gene's germline CDR1 is MNHEY and CDR2 SMNVEV (reference sequence). CDR3 DNA: TGTGCCAGCAGTTTAGCCGCAAGTACCTACGAGCAGTACTTC. Encoded protein: CASSLAASTYEQYF.

The chain recombines TRBV6-1 with TRBJ2-5, with D unclear. This CDR3 is 16 amino acids long. The V and J ends lost 0 bases and 1 base respectively, with 12 bases between them. From germline, CDR1 is MNHNS and CDR2 SASEGT. In DNA, the CDR3 is TGTGCCAGCAGTGAAGCGCATTCAGCTCTCCAAGAGACCCAGTACTTC. Translation: CASSEAHSALQETQYF.